The 27 T cell receptor beta chains listed next were all sequenced from one sample in a study of blood T cell repertoires in COVID-19 (dated by TCRdb to about 2020). Library preparation employed the immunoSEQ multiplex PCR assay. Sourced from immuneACCESS, this table was stored by TCRdb with only in-frame sequences that have V and J called. A share of the clones is absent; for the studies checked, an unresolved V gene accounts for under half, and the remainder has no known explanation. The sample records under 400,000 clones, roughly 86% of which are singletons. Around 1.9% of the sample is in the top ten clones. The source material was PBMCs or T cells enriched from blood (not recorded which). Receptors originate from a man aged 35 to 55 in a cohort exposed to, infected with or recovered from COVID-19 (not recorded which).

This clone is a singleton in its sample. The chain links TRBV10-1 to TRBJ2-2, with D possibly being TRBD2 (5 bases). The CDR3 is 14 amino acids. The germline gives CDR1 WNHNN, CDR2 SYGVQD (reference sequence). V was shortened by 6 bases and J by 0 bases, with 8 bases between the two germline ends. The CDR3 loop reads CASRDGANTGELFF. CDR3 nucleotide sequence: TGCGCCAGCAGAGACGGGGCGAACACCGGGGAGCTGTTTTTT.

This sequence joins TRBV7-2 and TRBJ1-1, with 8 bases matching TRBD1. Germline trimming cut 4 bases from V and 3 bases from J; bases unmatched to any gene: 1. In germline, CDR1 is SGHTA, CDR2 FQGNSA. This CDR3 is 13 amino acids long. This chain's CDR3 is CASSSQGDTEAFF. The CDR3 region has the DNA TGTGCCAGCAGCTCACAGGGGGACACTGAAGCTTTCTTT.

The rearrangement joins TRBV20-1 to TRBJ2-7, with D possibly TRBD2 on 6 matching bases. CDR1 is DFQATT and CDR2 is SNEGSKA in the germline V gene (reference sequence). This CDR3 contains 11 residues. V lost 7 bases to trimming and J lost 3 bases, with 10 bases between them. The CDR3 is CSGGRDYEQYF. The CDR3 coding sequence is TGCAGTGGTGGGCGGGACTACGAGCAGTACTTC.

The chain links TRBV6-1 to TRBJ2-3, with TRBD2 as a possible D gene (5 bases). This CDR3 has 12 amino acids. Trimming cost V 2 bases and J 10 bases, with 10 bases left between them. The germline V gene has CDR1 MNHNS and CDR2 SASEGT. CDR3 region: CASSESGGSQYF. The DNA for the CDR3 is TGTGCCAGCAGTGAATCTGGAGGCTCGCAGTATTTT.

This clone was observed a single time. The chain joins TRBV7-6 to TRBJ2-7; 7 bases line up with TRBD2. V was pared by 0 bases and J by 5 bases, with 10 bases of the junction left unmatched. The CDR3 covers 16 residues. Per the germline V gene, CDR1 is SGHVS and CDR2 is FNYEAQ. This chain's CDR3 is CASSLAVPSGPNEQYF. DNA for the CDR3: TGTGCCAGCAGCTTAGCGGTACCTAGCGGACCCAACGAGCAGTACTTC.

The V and J genes are TRBV19 and TRBJ2-7, with D possibly being TRBD1 (5 bases). Trimming left V 7 bases short and J 7 bases short, with 11 bases between. Germline CDR1 is LNHDA and CDR2 is SQIVND (reference sequence). The CDR3 sequence is 11 residues long. DNA of the CDR3: TGTGCCAGTACCTACTCAGGGGAGCAGTACTTC. This codes for CASTYSGEQYF.

This chain uses TRBV7-9 with TRBJ1-5; D call uncertain. The length of the CDR3 is 16 residues. Per the germline V gene, CDR1 is SEHNR and CDR2 is FQNEAQ (reference sequence). With 1 base removed from V and 4 bases from J, the gap between germline ends came to 14 bases. This chain's CDR3 is CASSLEDGKLNQPQHF. In nucleotides, the CDR3 is TGTGCCAGCAGCTTAGAGGACGGGAAACTAAATCAGCCCCAGCATTTT. Filled out from reference TRBV7-9 and TRBJ1-5, the complete variable domain reads DTGVSQNPRHKITKRGQNVTFRCDPISEHNRLYWYRQTLGQGPEFLTYFQNEAQLEKSRLLSDRFSAERPKGSFSTLEIQRTEQGDSAMYLCASSLEDGKLNQPQHFGDGTRLSIL.

CDR3 region: CATSRDSAGANVLTF. For the CDR3, the DNA is TGTGCCACCAGCAGAGATTCAGCTGGGGCCAACGTCCTGACTTTC. This chain connects TRBV15 to TRBJ2-6; no reliable D call. Trimming removed 0 bases from V and 2 bases from J, with 5 bases in between. Per germline, CDR1 LNHNV and CDR2 YYDKDF (reference sequence). The CDR3 consists of 15 residues. Together with reference TRBV15 and TRBJ2-6, the CDR3 gives the full variable domain: DAMVIQNPRYQVTQFGKPVTLSCSQTLNHNVMYWYQQKSSQAPKLLFHYYDKDFNNEADTPDNFQSRRPNTSFCFLDIRSPGLGDTAMYLCATSRDSAGANVLTFGAGSRLTVL.

On this clone itself: Other DNA sequences within the sample encode an identical CDR3. The rearrangement joins TRBV5-1 to TRBJ2-5, with 14 bases aligning to TRBD2. The J segment lost 5 bases and the V segment lost 4 bases, leaving 7 bases of the junction unmatched. The CDR3 contains 16 residues. Germline V gives CDR1 SGHRS, CDR2 YFSETQ. For the CDR3, the DNA is TGCGCCAGCAGCCCGGGACTAGCGGGAGTAGGGGAGACCCAGTACTTC. Amino acids: CASSPGLAGVGETQYF.

The rearrangement links TRBV7-9 to TRBJ1-4; 7 nucleotides line up with TRBD1. The V gene's germline CDR1 is SEHNR and CDR2 FQNEAQ (reference sequence). The CDR3 is 16 residues long. The V and J ends lost 5 bases and 1 base, in that order; junction bases with no gene match: 7. The CDR3, as DNA: TGTGCCAGCAGCATACGACAGGGAGGAACTAATGAAAAACTGTTTTTT. The encoded protein is CASSIRQGGTNEKLFF.

This rearrangement joins TRBV7-9 to TRBJ2-5; no clear D. CDR3 length equals 14 residues. The ends were cut back, 5 bases at V and 3 bases at J, with 13 bases in the middle. Germline assignment: CDR1 SEHNR and CDR2 FQNEAQ (reference sequence). The chain's CDR3 is CASSIVFAEETQYF. For the CDR3, the DNA is TGTGCCAGCAGCATAGTATTCGCGGAAGAGACCCAGTACTTC.

V is TRBV27 and J is TRBJ1-2, with a possible D match to TRBD1 (5 bases). Germline CDR1 and CDR2: MNHEY and SMNVEV (reference sequence). Trimming took off 4 bases at V and 0 bases at J, with 12 bases between the two ends. CDR3 length: 15 residues. The CDR3 nucleotides are TGTGCCAGCAGTTCCGCCGAGACAGCTAACTATGGCTACACCTTC. Its protein is CASSSAETANYGYTF.

This clone was counted only a few times. The CDR3 protein is CATSRLDILNTEAFF. The CDR3 DNA sequence: TGTGCCACCAGCAGGCTGGACATATTGAACACTGAAGCTTTCTTT. The chain joins TRBV15 to TRBJ1-1; tentative D call: TRBD1 (5 bases). Between the trimmed V and J ends, which lost 3 bases and 0 bases, there was a span of 11 bases. The CDR3 is made up of 15 amino acids. CDR1 LNHNV and CDR2 YYDKDF come from the germline V gene (reference sequence). Full variable domain (outside the CDR3, taken from reference TRBV15 and TRBJ1-1): DAMVIQNPRYQVTQFGKPVTLSCSQTLNHNVMYWYQQKSSQAPKLLFHYYDKDFNNEADTPDNFQSRRPNTSFCFLDIRSPGLGDTAMYLCATSRLDILNTEAFFGQGTRLTVV.

Here the CDR3 reads CASSIRTGLGTEAFF. CDR3 coding DNA: TGTGCCAGTAGTATAAGGACAGGTTTGGGCACTGAAGCTTTCTTT. V and J are TRBV19 and TRBJ1-1; TRBD1 aligns across 7 bases. In germline, CDR1 is LNHDA, CDR2 SQIVND (reference sequence). Trimming cost V 2 bases and J 4 bases; bases outside gene matches: 7. The CDR3 is 15 amino acids.

This clone was seen once. The V gene is TRBV5-6, the J gene TRBJ1-2; D unresolved. The CDR3 is made up of 15 amino acids. V was cut by 1 base and J by 4 bases, with 14 bases left in between. CDR1 and CDR2 from the germline V gene are SGHDT and YYEEEE. The CDR3 protein is CASSLFDRVVYGYTF. The DNA of the CDR3 is TGTGCCAGCAGCTTGTTTGACCGGGTTGTCTATGGCTACACCTTC. The complete variable domain, with remaining parts taken from reference TRBV5-6 and TRBJ1-2, reads DAGVTQSPTHLIKTRGQQVTLRCSPKSGHDTVSWYQQALGQGPQFIFQYYEEEERQRGNFPDRFSGHQFPNYSSELNVNALLLGDSALYLCASSLFDRVVYGYTFGSGTRLTVV.

This clone was recorded a few times. V is TRBV6-1 and J is TRBJ1-2; no clear D gene. The germline CDR1 and CDR2 sequences are MNHNS and SASEGT. There are 13 residues in the CDR3. Trimming left V 2 bases short and J 8 bases short, with 12 bases between. Here the CDR3 reads CASSETARRGYTF. DNA of the CDR3: TGTGCCAGCAGTGAAACAGCCCGGAGGGGCTACACCTTC.

This chain connects TRBV7-2 to TRBJ2-7; a weak D match, TRBD2 (6 bases). This CDR3 has 13 amino acids. The germline CDR1 and CDR2 sequences are SGHTA and FQGNSA. V lost 3 bases to trimming and J lost 7 bases, with 13 bases between them. The CDR3 sequence is CASSLSGAREQYF. CDR3 nucleotides: TGTGCCAGCAGCTTGTCGGGAGCTCGAGAGCAGTACTTC.

This chain joins TRBV7-2 and TRBJ1-2, with D unclear. Between the trimmed V and J ends, which lost 5 bases and 3 bases, there was a span of 10 bases. CDR1 and CDR2 from the germline V gene are SGHTA and FQGNSA. CDR3 size: 13 residues. CDR3 in DNA: TGTGCCAGCAGCACGGGAGCGTACTATGGCTACACCTTC. Translated, it gives CASSTGAYYGYTF.

The rearrangement links TRBV19 to TRBJ2-5, with a possible D match to TRBD2 (6 bases). V lost 5 bases and J lost 2, with 9 bases in between. CDR1 is LNHDA, CDR2 SQIVND, per germline (reference sequence). The length of the CDR3 is 13 residues. The CDR3 reads CASSPRGQETQYF. The CDR3 DNA sequence: TGTGCCAGTAGTCCCCGGGGGCAAGAGACCCAGTACTTC.

The chain is built from TRBV27 and TRBJ1-6; weak D call: TRBD1 (5 bases). Germline CDR1 is MNHEY and CDR2 is SMNVEV (reference sequence). The ends were cut back, 0 bases at V and 4 bases at J, with 10 bases in the middle. This CDR3 is 16 amino acids long. The CDR3 loop reads CASSLSGQGYNSPLHF. DNA of the CDR3: TGTGCCAGCAGTTTATCGGGTCAGGGTTATAATTCACCCCTCCACTTT.

This rearrangement joins TRBV12-2 to TRBJ1-2; TRBD1, the table's D call, was not compared with the DNA. TRBV12-2 is listed as a pseudogene. This CDR3 has 15 residues. The CDR3 protein is CASRLVGRTDYGYTF. Written as DNA, the CDR3 is TGTGCAAGTCGCTTAGTGGGACGGACAGACTATGGCTACACCTTC.

The J gene is TRBJ2-7, the V gene TRBV13; 11 bases agree with TRBD1. The V segment lost 5 bases and the J segment 3 bases; nucleotides outside the gene matches: 9. The germline gives CDR1 PRHDT, CDR2 FYEKMQ (reference sequence). The CDR3 loop spans 16 amino acids. As DNA, the CDR3 is TGTGCCAGCAGCCGACTGGGGACAGGGGGACTCTACGAGCAGTACTTC. Protein: CASSRLGTGGLYEQYF.

The chain is built from TRBV4-1 and TRBJ1-3, with TRBD1 identical over 9 bases. The CDR3 covers 19 residues. Unmatched junction bases numbered 9, after V lost 0 bases and J lost 0 bases. Germline V gene data show CDR1 as MGHRA and CDR2 as YSYEKL. The DNA for the CDR3 is TGCGCCAGCAGCCAAGATCGGGGGACAGGGAAGGACTCTGGAAACACCATATATTTT. Its translation is CASSQDRGTGKDSGNTIYF.

In its sample, this clone was seen a few times. The chain has TRBV10-3 and TRBJ1-2, with D hard to call. Trimming removed 3 bases from V and 8 bases from J, with 19 bases in between. This CDR3 spans 15 amino acids. The germline CDR1 and CDR2 sequences are ENHRY and SYGVKD. The CDR3 sequence is CAISDTERPTEGYTF. The CDR3, as DNA: TGTGCCATCAGTGATACGGAACGGCCGACGGAGGGCTACACCTTC.

The J gene is TRBJ2-2, the V gene TRBV19, with 7 bases lining up with TRBD1. J gave up 9 bases and V 6 bases, and 7 bases lay outside the gene matches. The CDR3 loop spans 13 amino acids. The germline V gene has CDR1 LNHDA and CDR2 SQIVND (reference sequence). The CDR3 loop reads CASRTTGTRELFF. The CDR3 DNA follows: TGTGCCAGTAGGACGACAGGGACCCGGGAGCTGTTTTTT.

The chain combines TRBV5-4 with TRBJ1-1; 8 bases align to TRBD1. The CDR3 runs to 14 residues. Germline V gives CDR1 SGHNT, CDR2 YYREEE (reference sequence). J was trimmed by 1 base and V by 4 bases; bases with no gene match: 3. CDR3 bases: TGTGCCAGCAGCAAGGGACAGGAGAACACTGAAGCTTTCTTT. Its translation is CASSKGQENTEAFF. The full variable domain, rest sourced from reference TRBV5-4 and TRBJ1-1, is ETGVTQSPTHLIKTRGQQVTLRCSSQSGHNTVSWYQQALGQGPQFIFQYYREEENGRGNFPPRFSGLQFPNYSSELNVNALELDDSALYLCASSKGQENTEAFFGQGTRLTVV.

The chain employs TRBV19 and TRBJ2-3; maybe TRBD2 (6 bases). The CDR3 is 15 residues long. Trimming took off 5 bases at V and 6 bases at J, with 18 bases between the two ends. Looked up from germline, CDR1 is LNHDA and CDR2 is SQIVND (reference sequence). The CDR3 DNA reads TGTGCCAGTAGTCACGGGACTCCCGAGGTGGATACGCAGTATTTT. Translated: CASSHGTPEVDTQYF.